Sequencing of this TCR beta chain was carried out in a study of blood T cell repertoires in COVID-19. The germline gives CDR1 MRHNA, CDR2 SNTAGT. This CDR3 is 15 amino acids long. V lost 6 bases to trimming and J lost 3 bases; unmatched junction nucleotides: 4. About this clone itself: Other nucleotide sequences in the sample specify the same CDR3.

Authors' analysis steps: Nucleated cell counts were estimated from reference gene primer amplification. The repertoire was sequenced with immunoSEQ multiplex PCR; TCRdb's copy has only in-frame clones and lacks some. V, J and clone size are those of that table, while D and trimming were read from the DNA. The table shows around 200,000 clones, with 70% to 90% occurring only once. This sequence joins TRBV6-4 and TRBJ2-3, with TRBD2 identical over 12 bases. Sequenced input: PBMCs or T cells enriched from blood (not recorded which). This TCR was recovered from a woman between 40 and 55 years old with acute COVID-19. CDR3 in DNA: TGTGCCAGCAGCCCCGGGACTAGCGGGACAGATACGCAGTATTTT. Translating gives CASSPGTSGTDTQYF.